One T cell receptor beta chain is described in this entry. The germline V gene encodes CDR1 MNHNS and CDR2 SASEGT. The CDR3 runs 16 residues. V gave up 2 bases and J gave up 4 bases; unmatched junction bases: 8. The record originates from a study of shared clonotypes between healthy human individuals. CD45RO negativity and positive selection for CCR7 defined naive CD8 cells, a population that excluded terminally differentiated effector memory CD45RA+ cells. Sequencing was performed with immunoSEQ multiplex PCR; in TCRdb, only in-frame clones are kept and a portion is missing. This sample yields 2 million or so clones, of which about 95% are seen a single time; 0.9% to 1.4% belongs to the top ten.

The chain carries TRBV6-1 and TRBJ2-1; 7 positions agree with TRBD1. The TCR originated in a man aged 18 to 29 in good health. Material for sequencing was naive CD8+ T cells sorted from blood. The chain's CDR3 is CASSEIRDSLYNEQFF. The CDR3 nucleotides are TGTGCCAGCAGTGAAATTCGGGACAGCCTTTACAATGAGCAGTTCTTC.